The 5 T cell receptor beta chains presented below share a single source sample, sequenced in a study of blood T cell repertoires in COVID-19. Sequencing used immunoSEQ multiplex PCR; TCRdb keeps in-frame clones, though not all of them. In the table there are 250,000 or so clones, 70% to 85% of which are singletons. Sequencing was done on a sample of peripheral blood. Receptors were obtained from a man aged 35-49 years who had recovered from COVID-19.

In its sample, this clone was seen many times. This chain connects TRBV14 to TRBJ1-1; D gene unclear. Germline assignment: CDR1 SGHDN and CDR2 FVKESK. This CDR3 contains 12 residues. V lost 1 base and J 7 bases, leaving 7 bases between the germline ends. CDR3 amino acids: CASSQAGLEAFF. In DNA, the CDR3 is TGTGCCAGCAGCCAAGCGGGTCTTGAAGCTTTCTTT.

This rearrangement joins TRBV11-2 to TRBJ2-7; D remains unclear. V was cut by 2 bases and J by 7 bases, with 9 bases left in between. The germline V gene encodes CDR1 SGHAT and CDR2 FQNNGV. There are 12 residues in the CDR3. The CDR3 coding sequence is TGTGCCAGCAGCTTAAATGTCGGGGAGCAGTACTTC. It yields the protein CASSLNVGEQYF.

This chain uses TRBV30 with TRBJ1-1; no definite D call. Germline V gene lookup returns CDR1 GTSNPN and CDR2 SVGIG (reference sequence). V lost 2 bases to trimming and J lost 2 bases, with 9 bases between them. This CDR3 region has 13 residues. The CDR3 DNA sequence: TGTGCCTGGAGTCCAGACACCAACACTGAAGCTTTCTTT. Its translation: CAWSPDTNTEAFF.

The chain employs TRBV5-1 and TRBJ2-3; D unclear. V gave up 4 bases and J gave up 0 bases, with 9 bases separating them. Per germline, CDR1 SGHRS and CDR2 YFSETQ. The CDR3 sequence is 14 residues long. CDR3 DNA sequence: TGCGCCAGCAGCAGTCAGACTAGCACAGATACGCAGTATTTT. Translated, it gives CASSSQTSTDTQYF.

This clone has just one count. The chain combines TRBV3-1 (or the pseudogene TRBV3-2) with TRBJ1-1, with TRBD1 matching 9 bases. This CDR3 has 15 residues. V dropped 1 base and J dropped 6; count of bases not matched to a gene: 6. The V gene's germline CDR1 is LGHDT and CDR2 YNNKEL (reference sequence). CDR3 sequence: CASSQGGTGMSEAFF. The CDR3 region has the DNA TGTGCCAGCAGCCAAGGTGGGACAGGGATGTCTGAAGCTTTCTTT.